These 32 T cell receptor beta chains were sequenced from one sample in a study of neoadjuvant anti-PD-1 for oral cavity cancer. Clones were sequenced by immunoSEQ multiplex PCR, and TCRdb holds only the in-frame ones, with some missing. The sample includes around 15,000 clones, 67% seen only once; the top ten take over 2.5%. The sequences come from PBMCs, collected before nivolumab (anti-PD-1) treatment. These receptors were taken from a person aged 40 to 85 with oral cavity squamous cell carcinoma.

The chain uses TRBV5-1 and TRBJ1-1; 8 bases fit TRBD1. J lost 2 bases, V lost 2 bases, and 5 bases had no gene match. The CDR3 length is 15 residues. Germline CDR1 reads SGHRS; CDR2 reads YFSETQ. The CDR3 DNA sequence: TGCGCCAGCAGCTTCGGGACAGGCGATAACACTGAAGCTTTCTTT. Translating gives CASSFGTGDNTEAFF. Variable domain in full (rest from reference TRBV5-1 and TRBJ1-1): KAGVTQTPRYLIKTRGQQVTLSCSPISGHRSVSWYQQTPGQGLQFLFEYFSETQRNKGNFPGRFSGRQFSNSRSEMNVSTLELGDSALYLCASSFGTGDNTEAFFGQGTRLTVV.

This clone was seen a handful of times. The chain combines TRBV28 with TRBJ2-2, with 9 bases aligning to TRBD1. Germline V gives CDR1 MDHEN, CDR2 SYDVKM. Trimming took 5 bases from V and 1 from J; bases not matched to a gene: 8. The CDR3 spans 17 residues. CDR3 in DNA: TGTGCCAGCAGTCCTTTAAAGGGACAGGGGAACACCGGGGAGCTGTTTTTT. Residues: CASSPLKGQGNTGELFF.

The chain carries TRBV19 and TRBJ1-2, with 8 bases matching TRBD1. The CDR3 covers 15 residues. The V gene's germline CDR1 is LNHDA and CDR2 SQIVND (reference sequence). The V gene end was trimmed by 3 bases and the J gene end by 4 bases; junction bases not matched to a gene: 7. DNA of the CDR3: TGTGCCAGTAGTATCCCGGACAGGGAGGGCTATGGCTACACCTTC. It encodes CASSIPDREGYGYTF.

Notes on this clone: At one boundary the junction diverges from the germline segment, which might be a read error. The rearrangement links TRBV11-3 to TRBJ2-2; TRBD2 agrees at 16 bases. CDR3 size: 18 residues. Germline CDR1 reads SGHNT; CDR2 reads YENEEA. Here the CDR3 DNA reads TGTGCCAGCAGTCCGGGACTAGCGGGAGGGCCGAAGACCGGGGAGCTGTTTTTT. Protein: CASSPGLAGGPKTGELFF. The whole variable domain, remainder taken from reference TRBV11-3 and TRBJ2-2, is EAGVVQSPRYKIIEKKQPVAFWCNPISGHNTLYWYLQNLGQGPELLIRYENEEAVDDSQLPKDRFSAERLKGVDSTLKIQPAELGDSAVYLCASSPGLAGGPKTGELFFGEGSRLTVL.

This clone was observed a few times. This chain links TRBV19 with TRBJ2-3, with TRBD2 matching over 9 bases. From germline, CDR1 is LNHDA and CDR2 SQIVND (reference sequence). The CDR3 runs to 15 residues. The V segment lost 5 bases and the J segment 2 bases; nucleotides outside the gene matches: 5. Written as DNA, the CDR3 is TGTGCCAGTAGTGCGAGGACTAGCGACACAGATACGCAGTATTTT. This gives the protein CASSARTSDTDTQYF.

This sequence joins TRBV5-4 and TRBJ1-2, with a possible D match to TRBD1 (5 bases). Germline assignment: CDR1 SGHNT and CDR2 YYREEE (reference sequence). Trimming removed 2 bases at V and 4 bases at J, with 9 bases between. The CDR3 sequence is 13 residues long. The CDR3 is CASSLDSVYGYTF. DNA for the CDR3: TGTGCCAGCAGCTTAGACAGCGTCTATGGCTACACCTTC. Full variable domain (missing parts from reference TRBV5-4 and TRBJ1-2): ETGVTQSPTHLIKTRGQQVTLRCSSQSGHNTVSWYQQALGQGPQFIFQYYREEENGRGNFPPRFSGLQFPNYSSELNVNALELDDSALYLCASSLDSVYGYTFGSGTRLTVV.

V and J are TRBV5-1 and TRBJ2-2, with D tentatively TRBD1 (6 bases). The germline V and J ends were trimmed by 4 bases and 0 bases, with 13 bases remaining between them. CDR3 length: 16 amino acids. From germline, CDR1 is SGHRS and CDR2 YFSETQ. The CDR3 reads CASSVTGTTNTGELFF. CDR3 nucleotide sequence: TGCGCCAGCAGCGTTACCGGGACAACGAACACCGGGGAGCTGTTTTTT. The full variable domain, rest sourced from reference TRBV5-1 and TRBJ2-2, is KAGVTQTPRYLIKTRGQQVTLSCSPISGHRSVSWYQQTPGQGLQFLFEYFSETQRNKGNFPGRFSGRQFSNSRSEMNVSTLELGDSALYLCASSVTGTTNTGELFFGEGSRLTVL.

This clone turned up a few times. The chain couples TRBV30 to TRBJ1-5; D is possibly TRBD1 (5 bases). Germline-derived CDR1 and CDR2 are GTSNPN and SVGIG (reference sequence). Deletions cut 2 bases from V and 9 bases from J, with 26 bases between. This CDR3 contains 17 residues. The DNA for the CDR3 is TGTGCCTGGAGTCAGGGCGTCATCGGGGACGCAAGTCGGCCCCAGCATTTT. Translated, it gives CAWSQGVIGDASRPQHF. The full variable domain, with the rest looked up from reference TRBV30 and TRBJ1-5, is SQTIHQWPATLVQPVGSPLSLECTVEGTSNPNLYWYRQAAGRGLQLLFYSVGIGQISSEVPQNLSASRPQDRQFILSSKKLLLSDSGFYLCAWSQGVIGDASRPQHFGDGTRLSIL.

The chain has TRBV5-1 and TRBJ2-7; 10 bases agree with TRBD2. Germline lookup yields CDR1 SGHRS and CDR2 YFSETQ. The ends lost 4 bases at V and 2 bases at J; junction bases unmatched: 6. This CDR3 comprises 15 residues. The CDR3 protein is CASSGGTSDTYEQYF. For the CDR3, the DNA is TGCGCCAGCAGCGGCGGGACTAGCGACACCTACGAGCAGTACTTC.

V usage is TRBV30 and J usage is TRBJ1-5; D is undetermined. This CDR3 has 13 amino acids. With 2 bases removed from V and 4 bases from J, the gap between germline ends came to 9 bases. Germline lookup yields CDR1 GTSNPN and CDR2 SVGIG (reference sequence). This chain's CDR3 is CAWSPELNQPQHF. The DNA of the CDR3 is TGTGCCTGGAGTCCCGAACTTAATCAGCCCCAGCATTTT. The full variable domain, completed using reference TRBV30 and TRBJ1-5, is SQTIHQWPATLVQPVGSPLSLECTVEGTSNPNLYWYRQAAGRGLQLLFYSVGIGQISSEVPQNLSASRPQDRQFILSSKKLLLSDSGFYLCAWSPELNQPQHFGDGTRLSIL.

V and J are TRBV6-5 and TRBJ2-1; 12 bases line up with TRBD1. The V segment lost 0 bases and the J segment 10 bases; nucleotides outside the gene matches: 4. This CDR3 is built from 15 residues. The V gene's germline CDR1 is MNHEY and CDR2 SVGAGI. The CDR3 spells CASSYSGQGAREQFF. The CDR3 nucleotides are TGTGCCAGCAGTTACTCGGGACAGGGGGCACGGGAGCAGTTCTTC.

The rearrangement links TRBV10-3 to TRBJ2-2; TRBD2 matches at 7 bases. Losses at the gene ends were 9 bases for V and 2 bases for J; bases not matched to a gene: 12. This CDR3 has 16 amino acids. CDR1 and CDR2 from the germline V gene are ENHRY and SYGVKD. The CDR3 region is CAMGNGGTQNTGELFF. The CDR3 DNA follows: TGTGCCATGGGGAACGGGGGGACCCAAAACACCGGGGAGCTGTTTTTT.

This clone was picked up a small number of times. V gene TRBV5-1 combines with J gene TRBJ1-4, with D perhaps matching TRBD1 (5 bases). The CDR3 loop spans 14 amino acids. Germline-derived CDR1 and CDR2 are SGHRS and YFSETQ. V was clipped by 3 bases and J by 8 bases, with 14 bases between them. CDR3 sequence: CASSSGWGEEKLFF. The CDR3 DNA reads TGCGCCAGCAGCTCAGGGTGGGGTGAGGAAAAACTGTTTTTT. Variable domain in full (rest from reference TRBV5-1 and TRBJ1-4): KAGVTQTPRYLIKTRGQQVTLSCSPISGHRSVSWYQQTPGQGLQFLFEYFSETQRNKGNFPGRFSGRQFSNSRSEMNVSTLELGDSALYLCASSSGWGEEKLFFGSGTQLSVL.

Here the CDR3 DNA reads TGTGCCAGTAGTATCACAGGTATGAACACTGAAGCTTTCTTT. Its translation: CASSITGMNTEAFF. The chain combines TRBV19 with TRBJ1-1; a weak D match, TRBD1 (5 bases). V was shortened by 3 bases and J by 0 bases, with 8 bases between the two germline ends. The germline V gene has CDR1 LNHDA and CDR2 SQIVND (reference sequence). The length of the CDR3 is 14 residues.

The rearrangement joins TRBV30 to TRBJ2-2, with unresolved D. CDR3 length equals 14 residues. V was shortened by 0 bases and J by 5 bases, with 10 bases between the two germline ends. The germline CDR1 and CDR2 sequences are GTSNPN and SVGIG (reference sequence). DNA for the CDR3: TGTGCCTGGAGTGTGGGGTTGAGGACCGGGGAGCTGTTTTTT. It translates to CAWSVGLRTGELFF. Drawing the rest from reference TRBV30 and TRBJ2-2, the complete variable domain is SQTIHQWPATLVQPVGSPLSLECTVEGTSNPNLYWYRQAAGRGLQLLFYSVGIGQISSEVPQNLSASRPQDRQFILSSKKLLLSDSGFYLCAWSVGLRTGELFFGEGSRLTVL.

The rearrangement links TRBV5-1 to TRBJ2-1; TRBD2 might be the D (5 bases). Trimming removed 4 bases from V and 7 bases from J, with 21 bases in between. The CDR3 consists of 16 residues. CDR1 is SGHRS and CDR2 is YFSETQ in the germline V gene. The CDR3 DNA follows: TGCGCCAGCAGCCTCGGGTCGGAGAGGGCTGTGAATGAGCAGTTCTTC. The encoded protein is CASSLGSERAVNEQFF.

A few counts support this clone. This CDR3 reads CSVEDGIKPDTQYF. CDR3 in DNA: TGCAGCGTTGAGGACGGGATAAAGCCAGATACGCAGTATTTT. The rearrangement joins TRBV29-1 to TRBJ2-3; weak D call: TRBD2 (5 bases). The germline gives CDR1 SQVTM, CDR2 ANQGSEA. The CDR3 sequence is 14 residues long. Trimming took off 3 bases at V and 4 bases at J, with 14 bases between the two ends.

The rearrangement links TRBV2 to TRBJ2-7; D is undetermined. In germline, CDR1 is SNHLY, CDR2 FYNNEI. Trimming stripped 0 bases from V and 5 bases from J, with 8 bases between. The CDR3 contains 13 residues. DNA of the CDR3: TGTGCCAGCAGTGAAGCGCTAGGCAACGAGCAGTACTTC. Protein: CASSEALGNEQYF.

The rearrangement joins TRBV7-9 to TRBJ1-3; D unclear. CDR1 and CDR2 (germline): SEHNR, FQNEAQ (reference sequence). Trimming pared 0 bases from V and 4 bases from J, leaving 10 bases between. This CDR3 is 15 amino acids long. This chain's CDR3 is CASSLAGQPGNTIYF. The CDR3 nucleotides read TGTGCCAGCAGCTTAGCAGGGCAGCCAGGAAACACCATATATTTT.

V is TRBV7-6 and J is TRBJ1-5; a weak D match, TRBD1 (5 bases). The germline V and J ends were trimmed by 1 base and 11 bases, with 21 bases remaining between them. The CDR3 has 16 amino acids. Germline V lookup: CDR1 SGHVS, CDR2 FNYEAQ. CDR3 region: CASSLDPGQWGGAQHF. CDR3 nucleotide sequence: TGTGCCAGCAGCTTAGATCCAGGGCAGTGGGGGGGGGCCCAGCATTTT.

This sequence joins TRBV14 and TRBJ2-1, with D possibly called TRBD1 or TRBD2 (5 bases each). CDR1 is SGHDN, CDR2 FVKESK, per germline. V was shortened by 0 bases and J by 8 bases, with 14 bases between the two germline ends. The CDR3 loop spans 15 amino acids. The CDR3 region is CASSQEIVLGDEQFF. DNA for the CDR3: TGTGCCAGCAGCCAAGAAATAGTCCTGGGGGATGAGCAGTTCTTC.

The chain couples TRBV7-6 to TRBJ2-1; 7 bases are shared with TRBD2. Trimming at V came to 6 bases and at J to 2 bases, leaving 4 bases not matched to a gene. Germline CDR1 is SGHVS and CDR2 is FNYEAQ. The CDR3 runs 14 residues. In nucleotides, the CDR3 is TGTGCCAGCAGGACGGGAGGACCCTACAATGAGCAGTTCTTC. It encodes CASRTGGPYNEQFF.

The V gene is TRBV19, the J gene TRBJ2-7; D unclear. Trimming shortened V by 3 bases and J by 7 bases, and 16 bases separated the two germline ends. The CDR3 consists of 14 residues. Germline-derived CDR1 and CDR2 are LNHDA and SQIVND (reference sequence). The CDR3: CASSITADLGEQYF. The CDR3 DNA reads as TGTGCCAGTAGTATCACGGCGGATCTGGGGGAGCAGTACTTC.

This chain uses TRBV27 with TRBJ2-3; TRBD2 matches 14 bases. V gave up 0 bases and J gave up 1 base; unmatched junction bases: 9. Germline CDR1 reads MNHEY; CDR2 reads SMNVEV (reference sequence). The CDR3 length is 20 residues. CDR3: CASSLSATGLAGVGTDTQYF. The DNA of the CDR3 is TGTGCCAGCAGTTTATCGGCCACGGGACTAGCGGGAGTAGGCACAGATACGCAGTATTTT.

The genes are TRBV10-3 and TRBJ2-1; 8 bases match TRBD2. Trimming at V came to 8 bases and at J to 0 bases, leaving 24 bases not matched to a gene. The CDR3 runs 21 residues. The germline V gene encodes CDR1 ENHRY and CDR2 SYGVKD. The CDR3 nucleotides are TGTGCCATCTCGGGGGGCTCAACTAGCGGATTTCCTGAGAGCTCCTACAATGAGCAGTTCTTC. Amino acids: CAISGGSTSGFPESSYNEQFF.

The J gene is TRBJ2-5, the V gene TRBV5-4; 12 bases line up with TRBD2. CDR1 SGHNT and CDR2 YYREEE come from the germline V gene (reference sequence). The J segment lost 3 bases and the V segment lost 4 bases, leaving 10 bases of the junction unmatched. This CDR3 is 17 amino acids long. CDR3 coding DNA: TGTGCCAGCAGCAAGGGGGCTAGCGGGAGGGCCGAAGAGACCCAGTACTTC. It codes for CASSKGASGRAEETQYF.

CDR3 region: CASSLSSLPRGGELFF. In DNA form, the CDR3 reads TGTGCCAGCAGTTTATCGAGCCTGCCTCGCGGGGGGGAGCTGTTTTTT. This sequence joins TRBV27 and TRBJ2-2, with TRBD2 as a possible D gene (5 bases). Germline CDR1 reads MNHEY; CDR2 reads SMNVEV (reference sequence). V was shortened by 0 bases and J by 8 bases, with 16 bases between the two germline ends. The CDR3 is 16 amino acids.

The chain has TRBV7-3 and TRBJ2-2; no firm D call. This CDR3 region has 13 residues. Germline V lookup: CDR1 SGHTA, CDR2 FQGTGA. Trimming pared 4 bases from V and 0 bases from J, leaving 3 bases between. The CDR3 region has the DNA TGTGCCAGCAGCTCCACGAACACCGGGGAGCTGTTTTTT. Residues: CASSSTNTGELFF.

Here the CDR3 reads CATKGLGNEKLFF. CDR3 DNA sequence: TGTGCCACAAAGGGCCTAGGAAATGAAAAACTGTTTTTT. The chain joins TRBV6-5 to TRBJ1-4, with no clear D. V lost 10 bases to trimming and J lost 5 bases, with 14 bases between them. This CDR3 has 13 amino acids. Germline V gives CDR1 MNHEY, CDR2 SVGAGI.

This clone has more than one count but fewer than ten. The chain combines TRBV19 with TRBJ2-1; 11 bases match TRBD2. CDR1 and CDR2 (germline): LNHDA, SQIVND (reference sequence). With V trimmed by 0 bases and J by 0 bases, 4 bases remained unmatched. This CDR3 is 18 amino acids long. The DNA for the CDR3 is TGTGCCAGTAGTATAGATCTAGCGGGAGGAAGCTCCTACAATGAGCAGTTCTTC. Translated, it gives CASSIDLAGGSSYNEQFF.

This clone was seen only a few times. This chain's CDR3 is CASSLLGAGNTIYF. CDR3 in DNA: TGTGCCAGCAGCTTGTTAGGAGCTGGAAACACCATATATTTT. The rearrangement joins TRBV5-6 to TRBJ1-3, with D uncertain. Germline V CDR1 and CDR2: SGHDT, YYEEEE. V was clipped by 1 base and J by 2 bases, with 7 bases between them. This CDR3 has 14 residues. Combining the CDR3 with reference TRBV5-6 and TRBJ1-3 gives the whole variable domain DAGVTQSPTHLIKTRGQQVTLRCSPKSGHDTVSWYQQALGQGPQFIFQYYEEEERQRGNFPDRFSGHQFPNYSSELNVNALLLGDSALYLCASSLLGAGNTIYFGEGSWLTVV.

The chain recombines TRBV5-5 with TRBJ1-2, with D uncertain. The CDR3 runs 13 residues. The V gene lost 4 bases and the J gene lost 1 base, with 8 bases spanning the gap. Germline V CDR1 and CDR2: SGHKS, YYEKEE (reference sequence). The CDR3 DNA sequence: TGTGCCAGCAGCAAGGAGGGTAACTATGGCTACACCTTC. Its translation: CASSKEGNYGYTF. Drawing the rest from reference TRBV5-5 and TRBJ1-2, the complete variable domain is DAGVTQSPTHLIKTRGQQVTLRCSPISGHKSVSWYQQVLGQGPQFIFQYYEKEERGRGNFPDRFSARQFPNYSSELNVNALLLGDSALYLCASSKEGNYGYTFGSGTRLTVV.